This T cell receptor beta chain was captured by sequencing in a study of blood T cell repertoires in COVID-19. Study context: The samples span acute and convalescent COVID-19 from the United States, Italy and Spain.

Profiling relied on immunoSEQ multiplex PCR, and the TCRdb table lists in-frame clones only, not all of them. The sample contains more than 100,000 clones, around 90% of which appear only once. With V trimmed by 5 bases and J by 1 base, 6 bases remained unmatched. The CDR3 extends over 16 amino acids. The germline CDR1 and CDR2 sequences are LNHNV and YYDKDF (reference sequence). The chain combines TRBV15 with TRBJ1-2; 11 bases fit TRBD1. The sequence was collected from a human donor in a cohort sampled during active COVID-19. The sequenced sample was peripheral blood. The CDR3 loop reads CATSGQGAVVNYGYTF. The CDR3 DNA sequence: TGTGCCACCAGCGGACAGGGGGCTGTCGTTAACTATGGCTACACCTTC.